This TCR beta chain was documented in a study of blood T cell repertoires in COVID-19. About the research overall: The origin of the acute and convalescent COVID-19 samples was the United States, Italy and Spain. PBMCs, B-cell-depleted T cells, or T cells were the source of the cDNA or gDNA that made up the material.

Profiling relied on immunoSEQ multiplex PCR, and the TCRdb table lists in-frame clones only, not all of them. The profile covers 130,000 to 150,000 clones, with roughly 88% appearing a single time and around 8% taken by the ten largest. V gave up 6 bases and J gave up 2 bases; unmatched junction bases: 32. Germline V gene data show CDR1 as LNHDA and CDR2 as SQIVND (reference sequence). The CDR3 is 23 residues long. Enrolled during active infection, Seattle patients were then followed longitudinally. The sample holds a few counts of this clone. The sequenced material came from peripheral blood. This chain links TRBV19 with TRBJ2-3; 7 bases agree with TRBD2. The clonotype originates from a woman aged 55-75 years with COVID-19, enrolled during active disease. The CDR3 region is CASRTHRAGDSKHLNYHTDTQYF. CDR3 DNA sequence: TGTGCCAGTAGAACTCACCGGGCGGGGGACTCGAAACACCTAAACTATCACACAGATACGCAGTATTTT.